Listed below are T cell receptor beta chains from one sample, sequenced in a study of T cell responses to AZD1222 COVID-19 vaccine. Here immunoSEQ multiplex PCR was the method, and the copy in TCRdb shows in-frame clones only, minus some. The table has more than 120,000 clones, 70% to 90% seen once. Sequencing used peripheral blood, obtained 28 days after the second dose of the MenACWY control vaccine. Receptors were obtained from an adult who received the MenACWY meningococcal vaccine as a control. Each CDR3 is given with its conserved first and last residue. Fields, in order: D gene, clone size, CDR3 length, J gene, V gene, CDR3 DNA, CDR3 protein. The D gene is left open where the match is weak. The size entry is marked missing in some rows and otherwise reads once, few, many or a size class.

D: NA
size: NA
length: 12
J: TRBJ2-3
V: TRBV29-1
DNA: TGCAGCGTTGGGGGGGGCGCAGATACGCAGTATTTT
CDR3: CSVGGGADTQYF

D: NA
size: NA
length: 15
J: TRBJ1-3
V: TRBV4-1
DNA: TGCGCCAGCAGCCAGAGTGAAGGGTTCGGAAACACCATATATTTT
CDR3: CASSQSEGFGNTIYF

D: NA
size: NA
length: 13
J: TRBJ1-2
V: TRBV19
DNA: TGTGCCAGTAGTCCAGGGCAGATCTATGGCTACACCTTC
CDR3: CASSPGQIYGYTF

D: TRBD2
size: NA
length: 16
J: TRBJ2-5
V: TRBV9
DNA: TGTGCCAGCAGCGTGGGGATAGCGGGAGGGCCAGAGACCCAGTACTTC
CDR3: CASSVGIAGGPETQYF

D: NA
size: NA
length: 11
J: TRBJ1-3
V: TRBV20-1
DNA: TGCAGTGCTAGTTCGGGAAACACCATATATTTT
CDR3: CSASSGNTIYF

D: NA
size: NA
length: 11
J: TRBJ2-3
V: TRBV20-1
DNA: TGCAGTGCTAGAGTAGTAGATACGCAGTATTTT
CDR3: CSARVVDTQYF

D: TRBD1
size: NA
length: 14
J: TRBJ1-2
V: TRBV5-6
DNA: TGTGCCAGCAGCTACTACAGGGGATCCTATGGCTACACCTTC
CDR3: CASSYYRGSYGYTF

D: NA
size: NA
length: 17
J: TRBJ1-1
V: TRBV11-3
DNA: TGTGCCAGCAGCTTAGACGGCAGGGCAAGAAGGAACACTGAAGCTTTCTTT
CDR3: CASSLDGRARRNTEAFF

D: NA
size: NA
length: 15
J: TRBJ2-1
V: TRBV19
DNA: TGTGCCAGTACTCCCGGAAGGCTGCCCTACAATGAGCAGTTCTTC
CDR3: CASTPGRLPYNEQFF

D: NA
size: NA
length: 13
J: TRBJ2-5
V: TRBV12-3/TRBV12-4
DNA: TGTGCCAGCAGCCGACAGAGGGGAGAGACCCAGTACTTC
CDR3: CASSRQRGETQYF

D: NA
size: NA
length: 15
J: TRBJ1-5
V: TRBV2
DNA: TGTGCCAGCAGTGAATGGGGGGGAGGCAATCAGCCCCAGCATTTT
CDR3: CASSEWGGGNQPQHF

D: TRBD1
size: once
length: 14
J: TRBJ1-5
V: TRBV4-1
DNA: TGCGCCAGCAGGGGTCAGGGGGTTTATCAGCCCCAGCATTTT
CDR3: CASRGQGVYQPQHF

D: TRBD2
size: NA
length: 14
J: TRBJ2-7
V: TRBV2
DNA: TGTGCCAGCTCCCTGGCGGGAGGCTCCTACGAGCAGTACTTC
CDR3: CASSLAGGSYEQYF

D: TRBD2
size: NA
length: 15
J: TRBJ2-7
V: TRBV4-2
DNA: TGTGCCAGCAGCCAAGGCTCTAGCGGGTTCTACGAGCAGTACTTC
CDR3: CASSQGSSGFYEQYF

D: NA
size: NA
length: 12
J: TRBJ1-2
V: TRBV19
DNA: TGTGCCAGTAGTCCCCTTGGCTATGGCTACACCTTC
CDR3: CASSPLGYGYTF

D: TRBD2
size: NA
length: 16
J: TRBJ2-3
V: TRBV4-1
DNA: TGCGCCAGCAGCCCGTCACTAGCGGGTTTCACAGATACGCAGTATTTT
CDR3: CASSPSLAGFTDTQYF

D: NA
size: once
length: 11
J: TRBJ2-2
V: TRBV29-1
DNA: TGCAGCGCCCGGAACACCGGGGAGCTGTTTTTT
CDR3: CSARNTGELFF

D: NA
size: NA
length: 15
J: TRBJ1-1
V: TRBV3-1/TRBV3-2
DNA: TGTGCCAGCAGCCAAAGTTCGACAGGGAACACTGAAGCTTTCTTT
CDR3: CASSQSSTGNTEAFF

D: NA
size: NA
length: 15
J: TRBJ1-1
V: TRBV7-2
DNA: TGTGCCAGCAGCTTGAGGAGGGGGAGTGACACTGAAGCTTTCTTT
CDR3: CASSLRRGSDTEAFF

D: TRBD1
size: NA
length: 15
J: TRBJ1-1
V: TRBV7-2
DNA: TGTGCCAGCAGCTTAGAGGCAGGGGGCTATACTGAAGCTTTCTTT
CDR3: CASSLEAGGYTEAFF

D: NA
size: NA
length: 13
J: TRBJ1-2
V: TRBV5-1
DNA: TGCGCCAGCAGCCCAGGGAATGACTATGGCTACACCTTC
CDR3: CASSPGNDYGYTF

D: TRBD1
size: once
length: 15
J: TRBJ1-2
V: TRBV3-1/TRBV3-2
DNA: TGTGCCAGCAGCCTATGGACAGGGGAATCCAATGGCTACACCTTC
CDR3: CASSLWTGESNGYTF

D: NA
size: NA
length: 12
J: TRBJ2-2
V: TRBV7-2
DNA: TGTGCCAGCAGCCACGGGGTGGGGGAGCTGTTTTTT
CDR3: CASSHGVGELFF

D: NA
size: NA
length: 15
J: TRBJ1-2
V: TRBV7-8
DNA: TGTGCCAGCAGCTTAGGAGATGGGGCCCGCTATGGCTACACCTTC
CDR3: CASSLGDGARYGYTF

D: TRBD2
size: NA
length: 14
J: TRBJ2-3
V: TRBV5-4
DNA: TGTCCTTATGGTAGCGGGAGGGTGAAAGATACGCAGTATTTT
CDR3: CPYGSGRVKDTQYF

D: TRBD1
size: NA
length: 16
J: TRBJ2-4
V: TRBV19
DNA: TGTGCCAGTAGTACCCGAACGGGACAGGGGTTATACATTCAGTACTTC
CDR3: CASSTRTGQGLYIQYF

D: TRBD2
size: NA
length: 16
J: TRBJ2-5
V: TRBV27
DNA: TGTGCCAGCAGTTCGGGACTAGCGGGAGGGGAAGAGACCCAGTACTTC
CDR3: CASSSGLAGGEETQYF

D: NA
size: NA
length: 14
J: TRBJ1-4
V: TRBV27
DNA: TGTGCCAGCAGGGGTTTGGATTTATATGAAAAACTGTTTTTT
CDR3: CASRGLDLYEKLFF

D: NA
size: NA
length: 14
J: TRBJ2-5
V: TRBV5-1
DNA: TGCGCCAGCAGCTTGTTTCCGGGGCAAGAGACCCAGTACTTC
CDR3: CASSLFPGQETQYF

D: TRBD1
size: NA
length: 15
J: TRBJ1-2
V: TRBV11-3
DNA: TGTGCCAGCAGTCCTACCGAGGACAGGGTCTATGGCTACACCTTC
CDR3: CASSPTEDRVYGYTF

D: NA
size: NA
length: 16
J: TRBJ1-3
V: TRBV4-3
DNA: TGCGCCAGCAGCCACCACACCGGGGGCAGTGGAAACACCATATATTTT
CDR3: CASSHHTGGSGNTIYF

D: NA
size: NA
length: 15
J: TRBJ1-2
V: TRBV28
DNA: TGTGCCAGCAGACCACAGGAGTTAGCTAACTATGGCTACACCTTC
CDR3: CASRPQELANYGYTF

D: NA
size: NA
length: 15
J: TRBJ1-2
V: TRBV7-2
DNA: TGTGCCAGCAGCCCCCAATACAGGGAGCTTGGTGGCTACACCTTC
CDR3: CASSPQYRELGGYTF

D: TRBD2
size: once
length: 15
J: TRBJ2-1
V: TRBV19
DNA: TGTGCCAGTAGTGAGAGGGTAGCGGGGGGGAATGAGCAGTTCTTC
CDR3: CASSERVAGGNEQFF

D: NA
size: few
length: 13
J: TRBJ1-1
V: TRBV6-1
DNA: TGTGCCAGCAGTGAAGCTTATCACACTGAAGCTTTCTTT
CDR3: CASSEAYHTEAFF

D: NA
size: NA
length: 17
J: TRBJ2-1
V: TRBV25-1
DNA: TGTGCCAGCAGTCACGTTGGTAGCGGCCTCATAGGTAATGAGCAGTTCTTC
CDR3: CASSHVGSGLIGNEQFF